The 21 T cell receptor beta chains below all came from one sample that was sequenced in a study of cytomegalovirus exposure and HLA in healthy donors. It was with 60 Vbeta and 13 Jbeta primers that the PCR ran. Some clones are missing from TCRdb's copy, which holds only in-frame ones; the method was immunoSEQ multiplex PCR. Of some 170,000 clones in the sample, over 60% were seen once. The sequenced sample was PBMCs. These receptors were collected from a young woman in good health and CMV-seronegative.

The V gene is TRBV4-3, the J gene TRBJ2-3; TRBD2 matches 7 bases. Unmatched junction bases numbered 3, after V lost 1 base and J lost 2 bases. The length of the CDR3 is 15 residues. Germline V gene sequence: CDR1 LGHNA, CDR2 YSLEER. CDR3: CASSQGSGVTDTQYF. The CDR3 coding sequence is TGCGCCAGCAGCCAAGGCAGCGGGGTCACAGATACGCAGTATTTT.

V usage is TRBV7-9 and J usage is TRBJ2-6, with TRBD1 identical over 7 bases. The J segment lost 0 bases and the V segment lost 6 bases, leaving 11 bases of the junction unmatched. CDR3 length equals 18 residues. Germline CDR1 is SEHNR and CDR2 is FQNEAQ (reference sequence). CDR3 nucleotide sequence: TGTGCCAGCAGTCGTGGGGACAGCCGGAACTCTGGGGCCAACGTCCTGACTTTC. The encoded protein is CASSRGDSRNSGANVLTF.

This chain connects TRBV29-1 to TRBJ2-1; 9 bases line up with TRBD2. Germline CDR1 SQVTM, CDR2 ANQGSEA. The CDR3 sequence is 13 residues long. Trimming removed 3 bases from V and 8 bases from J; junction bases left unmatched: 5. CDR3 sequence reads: CSVDASGVDEQFF. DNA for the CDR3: TGCAGCGTTGACGCTAGCGGGGTAGATGAGCAGTTCTTC.

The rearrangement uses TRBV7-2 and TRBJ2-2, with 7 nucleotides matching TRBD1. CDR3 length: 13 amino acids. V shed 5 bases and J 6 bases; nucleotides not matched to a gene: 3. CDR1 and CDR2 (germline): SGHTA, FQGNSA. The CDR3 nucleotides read TGTGCCAGCAGCAGACAGGGTGCCGGGGAGCTGTTTTTT. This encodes CASSRQGAGELFF.

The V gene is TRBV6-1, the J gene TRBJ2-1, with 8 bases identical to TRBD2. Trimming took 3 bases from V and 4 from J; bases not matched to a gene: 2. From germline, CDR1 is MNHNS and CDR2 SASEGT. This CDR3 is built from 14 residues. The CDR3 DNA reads TGTGCCAGCAGTGATGGCGGGAGGTACAATGAGCAGTTCTTC. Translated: CASSDGGRYNEQFF.

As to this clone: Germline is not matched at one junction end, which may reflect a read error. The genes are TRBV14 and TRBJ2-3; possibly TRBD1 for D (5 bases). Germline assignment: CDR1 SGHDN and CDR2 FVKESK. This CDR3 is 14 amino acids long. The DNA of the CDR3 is TGTACCAGCAGCCCACAGGTTGTTTCAGATACGCAGTATTTT. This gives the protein CTSSPQVVSDTQYF.

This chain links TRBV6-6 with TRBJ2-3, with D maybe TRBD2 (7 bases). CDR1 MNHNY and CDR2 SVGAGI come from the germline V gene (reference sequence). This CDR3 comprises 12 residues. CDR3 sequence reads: CAGGESTDTQYF. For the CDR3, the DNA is TGTGCAGGGGGGGAAAGCACAGATACGCAGTATTTT.

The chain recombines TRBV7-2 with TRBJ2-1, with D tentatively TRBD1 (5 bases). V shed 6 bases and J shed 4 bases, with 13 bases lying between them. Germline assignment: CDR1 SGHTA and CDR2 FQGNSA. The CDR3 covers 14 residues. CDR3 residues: CASRLQALYNEQFF. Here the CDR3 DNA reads TGTGCCAGCAGATTACAGGCCCTATACAATGAGCAGTTCTTC.

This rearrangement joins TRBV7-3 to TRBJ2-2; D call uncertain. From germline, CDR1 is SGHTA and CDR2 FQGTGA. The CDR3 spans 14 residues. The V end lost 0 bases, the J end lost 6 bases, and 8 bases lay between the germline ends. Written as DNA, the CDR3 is TGTGCCAGCAGCTTAACGCGGTTTCCCGGGGAGCTGTTTTTT. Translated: CASSLTRFPGELFF.

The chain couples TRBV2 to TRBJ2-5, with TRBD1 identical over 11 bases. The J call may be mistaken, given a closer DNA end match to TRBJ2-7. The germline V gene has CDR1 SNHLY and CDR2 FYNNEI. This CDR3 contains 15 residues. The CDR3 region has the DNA TGTGCCAGCAGGCCAGGGACAGGGGGTTTGTACGAGCAGTACTTC. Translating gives CASRPGTGGLYEQYF.

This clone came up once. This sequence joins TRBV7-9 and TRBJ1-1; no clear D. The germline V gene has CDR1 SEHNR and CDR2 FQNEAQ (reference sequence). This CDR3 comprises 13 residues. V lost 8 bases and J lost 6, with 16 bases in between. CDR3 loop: CASCLNGVPEAFF. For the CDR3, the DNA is TGTGCCAGCTGCCTAAACGGTGTCCCTGAAGCTTTCTTT.

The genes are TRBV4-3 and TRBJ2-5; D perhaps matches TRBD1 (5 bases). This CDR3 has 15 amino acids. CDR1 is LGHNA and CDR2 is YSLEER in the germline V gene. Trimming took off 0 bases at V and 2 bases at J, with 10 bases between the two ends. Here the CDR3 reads CASSQDTGPQETQYF. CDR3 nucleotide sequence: TGCGCCAGCAGCCAAGATACAGGTCCGCAAGAGACCCAGTACTTC.

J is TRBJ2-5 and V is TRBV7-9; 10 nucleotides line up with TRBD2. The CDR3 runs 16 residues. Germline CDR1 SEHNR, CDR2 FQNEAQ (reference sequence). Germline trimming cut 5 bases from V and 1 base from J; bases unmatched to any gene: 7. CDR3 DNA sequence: TGTGCCAGCAGCCCTTTAGCGGGGGGATTCCAAGAGACCCAGTACTTC. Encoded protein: CASSPLAGGFQETQYF.

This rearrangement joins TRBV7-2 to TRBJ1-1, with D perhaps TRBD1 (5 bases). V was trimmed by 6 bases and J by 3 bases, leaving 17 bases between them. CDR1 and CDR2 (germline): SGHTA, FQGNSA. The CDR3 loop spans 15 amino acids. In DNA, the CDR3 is TGTGCCAGCAGTCCGAGTGGGGCGGGGGACACTGAAGCTTTCTTT. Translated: CASSPSGAGDTEAFF.

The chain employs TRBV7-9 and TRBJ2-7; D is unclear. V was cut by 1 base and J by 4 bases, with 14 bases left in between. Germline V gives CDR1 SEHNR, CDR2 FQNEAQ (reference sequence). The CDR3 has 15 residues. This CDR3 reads CASSLDGWSGYEQYF. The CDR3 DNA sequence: TGTGCCAGCAGCTTAGATGGGTGGAGTGGGTACGAGCAGTACTTC.

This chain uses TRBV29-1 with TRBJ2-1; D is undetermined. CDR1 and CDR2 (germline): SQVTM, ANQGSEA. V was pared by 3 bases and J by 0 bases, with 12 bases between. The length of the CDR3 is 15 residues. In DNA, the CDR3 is TGCAGCGTTGACCGTCCACCCAGCTCCTACAATGAGCAGTTCTTC. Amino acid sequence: CSVDRPPSSYNEQFF.

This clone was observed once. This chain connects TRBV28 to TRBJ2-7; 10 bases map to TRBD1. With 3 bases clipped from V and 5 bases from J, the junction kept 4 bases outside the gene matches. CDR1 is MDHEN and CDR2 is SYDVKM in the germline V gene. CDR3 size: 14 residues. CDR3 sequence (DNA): TGTGCCAGCAGTTTGCGGGACAGGGGCGACGAGCAGTACTTC. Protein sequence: CASSLRDRGDEQYF.

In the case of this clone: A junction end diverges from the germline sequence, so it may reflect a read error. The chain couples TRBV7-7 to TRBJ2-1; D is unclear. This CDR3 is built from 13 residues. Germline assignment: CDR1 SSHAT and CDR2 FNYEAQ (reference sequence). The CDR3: CASSTDSHNEQFF. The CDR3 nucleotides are TGTGCTAGCAGCACCGACTCCCACAATGAGCAGTTCTTC. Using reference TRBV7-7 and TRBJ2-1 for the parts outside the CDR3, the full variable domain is GAGVSQSPRYKVTKRGQDVTLRCDPISSHATLYWYQQALGQGPEFLTYFNYEAQPDKSGLPSDRFSAERPEGSISTLTIQRTEQRDSAMYRCASSTDSHNEQFFGPGTRLTVL.

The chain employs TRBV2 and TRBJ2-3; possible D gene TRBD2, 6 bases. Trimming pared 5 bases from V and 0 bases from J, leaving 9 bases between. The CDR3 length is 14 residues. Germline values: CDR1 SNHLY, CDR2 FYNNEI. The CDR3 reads CASSSGPSTDTQYF. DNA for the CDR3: TGTGCCAGCAGTAGCGGGCCTAGCACAGATACGCAGTATTTT.

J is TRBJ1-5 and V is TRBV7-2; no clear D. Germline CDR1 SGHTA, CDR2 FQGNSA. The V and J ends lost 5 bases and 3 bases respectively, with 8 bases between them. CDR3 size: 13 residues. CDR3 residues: CASSVRNNQPQHF. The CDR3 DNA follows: TGTGCCAGCAGCGTGAGAAACAATCAGCCCCAGCATTTT.

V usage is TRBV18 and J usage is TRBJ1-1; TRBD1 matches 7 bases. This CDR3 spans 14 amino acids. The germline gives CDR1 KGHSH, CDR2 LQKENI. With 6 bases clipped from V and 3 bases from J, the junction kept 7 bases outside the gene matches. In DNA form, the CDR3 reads TGTGCCAGCTCCCAGGGACAGACCTACACTGAAGCTTTCTTT. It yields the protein CASSQGQTYTEAFF.